This T cell receptor (beta chain) was documented in a study of T-cell reconstitution after alpha-beta-depleted transplantation in children. Unique molecular identifiers were incorporated into the prepared TCRbeta library. TCRdb redid the calling of the PCR reads with MiXCR, one entry per CDR3 protein. The table includes just over 950,000 distinct CDR3 sequences, less than 30% detected once. General study findings and limits: Diversity and T-cell counts at one year after transplant derived mostly from new T cells. Several hundred graft clones that had expanded were reportedly the source of alpha-beta T cells about two months after transplant.

Remarks on this clonotype: Its antigen is not known.

The CDR3 sequence is 15 residues long. Germline lookup yields CDR1 SNHLY and CDR2 FYNNEI. V lost 7 bases, J lost 4 bases, and 19 bases lay in between. This specimen consisted of PBMCs, mostly from graft donor cells, obtained 360 days after TCRalphabeta/CD19-depleted stem cell transplant. The TCR comes from a boy under two years old who had a stem cell transplant for SCID, so the T cells may come from the graft donor. The rearrangement uses TRBV2 and TRBJ2-5; D tentatively reads TRBD1 or TRBD2 (6 bases each). The CDR3 region is CASTEKVTGAETQYF. The CDR3, as DNA: TGTGCCAGCACGGAGAAGGTGACGGGGGCAGAGACCCAGTACTTC.